This TCR beta chain was sequenced for a study of blood T cell repertoires in COVID-19. In the study overall: Sources were T cells, B-cell-depleted T cells, or PBMCs; the material itself was cDNA or gDNA.

V was shortened by 8 bases and J by 0 bases, with 11 bases between the two germline ends. This CDR3 has 14 residues. Germline CDR1 is SGHAT and CDR2 is FQNNGV. A few counts support this clone. Profiled with immunoSEQ multiplex PCR; TCRdb holds only in-frame clones, not every one. The table lists approximately 160,000 clones, 81% of them singletons. V and J are TRBV11-2 and TRBJ2-1; D may be TRBD2 (6 bases). The TCR comes from a man in his 60s with active or convalescent COVID-19. Sequenced sample: peripheral blood. In DNA form, the CDR3 reads TGTGCCAGCCACCGGGGGATCTCCTACAATGAGCAGTTCTTC. Residues: CASHRGISYNEQFF.